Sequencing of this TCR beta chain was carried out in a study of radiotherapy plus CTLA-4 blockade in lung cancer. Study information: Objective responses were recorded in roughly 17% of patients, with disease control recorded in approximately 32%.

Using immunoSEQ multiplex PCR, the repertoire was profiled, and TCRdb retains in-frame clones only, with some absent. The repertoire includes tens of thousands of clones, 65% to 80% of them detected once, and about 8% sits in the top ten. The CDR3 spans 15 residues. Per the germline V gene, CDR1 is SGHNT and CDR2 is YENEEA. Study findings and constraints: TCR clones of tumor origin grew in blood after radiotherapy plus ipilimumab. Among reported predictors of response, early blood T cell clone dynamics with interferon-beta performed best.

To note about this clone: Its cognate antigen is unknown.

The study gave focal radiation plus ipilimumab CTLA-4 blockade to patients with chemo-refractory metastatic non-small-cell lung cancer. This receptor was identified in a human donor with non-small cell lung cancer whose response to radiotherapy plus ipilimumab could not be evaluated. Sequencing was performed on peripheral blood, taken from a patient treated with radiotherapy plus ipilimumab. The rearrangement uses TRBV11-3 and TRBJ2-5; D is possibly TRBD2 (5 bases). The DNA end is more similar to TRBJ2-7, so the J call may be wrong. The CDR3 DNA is TGTGCCAGCAGCTTCTTGAGAGGAGGAACCTACGAGCAGTACTTC. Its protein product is CASSFLRGGTYEQYF.